The source of this T cell receptor beta chain is a study of identical twins (dated by TCRdb to 2016 to 2017). As for the study more broadly: The study deep-sequenced TCR alpha and beta repertoires from monozygotic twins, unrelated adults of various ages and cord blood to test whether fetal clonotypes persist. Replicate twin experiments were performed at different times using different library preparation protocols to rule out contamination.

The study at large found these results: The excess sharing between twins in beta out-of-frame sequences was weaker because fewer shared sequences reduced the signal-to-noise ratio. Because the same donors could not be followed over many years, the conclusions depended on cross-sectional statistical analysis. Out-of-frame TCR alpha sharing in monozygotic twins was systematically underestimated by recombination models, whereas sharing between unrelated individuals was in agreement with the recombination models. Compared with coincidental sharing between unrelated individuals, out-of-frame TCR alpha sequences shared between twins showed an excess of sequences with low generation probability. Invariant T cells such as MAIT and iNKT could partly confound zero-insertion analyses, though diverse VJ usage argued against this for most clonotypes. Fewer insertions were carried by abundant cord blood beta clonotypes; a weaker similar trend was observed in young adult naive repertoires, while no such trend was observed in memory repertoires.

Details on this clonotype: The antigen it recognizes is unknown. Base-call qualities are not available, and no considerably larger clone is one nucleotide away.

Every donor in the study was a healthy Caucasian. Per the germline V gene (reference sequence), SGHKS is the CDR1 and YYEKEE is the CDR2. The CDR3 runs 15 amino acids, cysteine and phenylalanine included. Of all the DNA, just the CDR3 is kept, 45 bases in frame from base 1. V is shortened by 6 bases, J by 2 bases, and the region joining them spans 16 bases. Receptors were amplified or captured by 5' RACE. Sequencing was carried out with an Illumina HiSeq 2000. A universal primer binding site was added through template switching, and the final cDNA carried a unique molecular identifier so that TCR cDNA molecules could be counted accurately. Specific primers in the conserved constant-segment region were used to synthesize first-strand cDNA for the TCR alpha and beta chains. To control for contamination, each cDNA library was double barcoded with a SMART-Mk sample barcode plus Illumina barcodes. TruSeq adapter sequences along with Illumina sample barcodes were introduced in two successive PCR steps. The TCR alpha and beta cDNA libraries were sequenced on the Illumina HiSeq platform using custom primers. As for how the authors treated the data: Unique molecular identifiers were extracted from raw reads with MiGEC, and CDR3 positions were determined with MiXCR. Recombination models were inferred per individual with the repgenHMM and IGoR tools using an EM algorithm. Shared clonotype analysis was performed with the tcR package in R, normalizing sharing by the product of cloneset sizes. To study raw recombination free of thymic and clonal selection effects, out-of-frame nonproductive sequences were analyzed. TCRdb itself trimmed the public reads at Q25 with fastp, ran MiXCR and retained productive beta chains. CDR3 protein duplicates are merged, each entry listing the most common genes and DNA. Clone size and V and J calls follow TCRdb, not the original study. The sample table records around 1.7 million distinct CDR3 sequences; roughly a third of these occur just once. Over 0.25% of the sample is in the top ten clones.

Sequencing was done on a sample of cord blood. This sequence was found in a newborn girl in good health. Rearrangement joined TRBV5-5 to TRBJ2-3; TRBD1 is perhaps the D gene, given 6 matching bases. The DNA sequence is given as TGTGCCAGCACTCCACAGGGACCCAACACAGATACGCAGTATTTT. Its protein product is CASTPQGPNTDTQYF.